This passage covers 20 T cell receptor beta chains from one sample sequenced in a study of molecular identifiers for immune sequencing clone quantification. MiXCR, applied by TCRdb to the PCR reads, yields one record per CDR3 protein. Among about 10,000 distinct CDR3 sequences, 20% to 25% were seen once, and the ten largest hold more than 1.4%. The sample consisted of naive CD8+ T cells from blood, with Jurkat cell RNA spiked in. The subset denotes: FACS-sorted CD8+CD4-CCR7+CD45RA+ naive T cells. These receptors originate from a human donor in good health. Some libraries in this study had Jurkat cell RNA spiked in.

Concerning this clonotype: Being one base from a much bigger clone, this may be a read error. CDR3 region: CASSNAGQGSYEQYF. For the CDR3, the DNA is TGTGCCAGCAGTAACGCGGGACAGGGGTCCTACGAGCAGTACTTC. The chain has TRBV6-1 and TRBJ2-7, with TRBD1 matching 10 bases. Germline CDR1 is MNHNS and CDR2 is SASEGT. This CDR3 comprises 15 residues. With V trimmed by 5 bases and J by 1 base, 5 bases remained unmatched.

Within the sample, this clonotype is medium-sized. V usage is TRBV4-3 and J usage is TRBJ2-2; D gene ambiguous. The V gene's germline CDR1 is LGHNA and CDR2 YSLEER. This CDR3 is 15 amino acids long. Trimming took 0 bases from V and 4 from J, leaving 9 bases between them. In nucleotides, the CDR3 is TGCGCCAGCAGCCAAGACTACTCGAGCACCGGGGAGCTGTTTTTT. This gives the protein CASSQDYSSTGELFF.

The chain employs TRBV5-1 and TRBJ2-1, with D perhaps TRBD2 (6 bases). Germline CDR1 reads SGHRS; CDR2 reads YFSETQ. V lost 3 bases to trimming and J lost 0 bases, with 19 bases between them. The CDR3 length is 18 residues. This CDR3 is CASSSEGINPSSYNEQFF. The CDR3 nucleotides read TGCGCCAGCAGCTCGGAGGGCATAAATCCGAGCTCCTACAATGAGCAGTTCTTC.

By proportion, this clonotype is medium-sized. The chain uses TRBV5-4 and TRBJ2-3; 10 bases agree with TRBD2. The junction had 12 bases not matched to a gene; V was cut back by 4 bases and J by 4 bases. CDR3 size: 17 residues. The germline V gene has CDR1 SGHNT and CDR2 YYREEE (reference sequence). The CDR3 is CASSDALAGVLADTQYF. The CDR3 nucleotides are TGTGCCAGCAGCGACGCGCTAGCGGGAGTTTTGGCAGATACGCAGTATTTT.

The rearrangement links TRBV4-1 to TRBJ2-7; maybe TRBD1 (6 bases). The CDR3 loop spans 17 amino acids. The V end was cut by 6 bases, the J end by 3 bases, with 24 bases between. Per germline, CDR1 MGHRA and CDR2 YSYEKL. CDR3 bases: TGCGCCAGCAGTCACCGTCAGGGGTATGGCGCCAGCTACGAGCAGTACTTC. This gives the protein CASSHRQGYGASYEQYF.

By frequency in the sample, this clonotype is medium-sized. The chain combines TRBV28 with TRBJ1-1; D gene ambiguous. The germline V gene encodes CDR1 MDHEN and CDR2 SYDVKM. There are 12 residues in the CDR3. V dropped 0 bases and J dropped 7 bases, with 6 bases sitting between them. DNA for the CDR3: TGTGCCAGCAGTTTATGGGGGAATGAAGCTTTCTTT. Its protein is CASSLWGNEAFF.

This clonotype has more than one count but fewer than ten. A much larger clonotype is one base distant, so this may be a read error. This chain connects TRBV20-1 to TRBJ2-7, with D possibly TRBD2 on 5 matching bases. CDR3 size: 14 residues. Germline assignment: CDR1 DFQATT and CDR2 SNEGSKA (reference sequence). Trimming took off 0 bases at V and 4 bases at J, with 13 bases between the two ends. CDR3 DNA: TGCAGTGCTAGAGATCGGGGAGTGCCTTACGAGCAGTACTTC. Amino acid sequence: CSARDRGVPYEQYF.

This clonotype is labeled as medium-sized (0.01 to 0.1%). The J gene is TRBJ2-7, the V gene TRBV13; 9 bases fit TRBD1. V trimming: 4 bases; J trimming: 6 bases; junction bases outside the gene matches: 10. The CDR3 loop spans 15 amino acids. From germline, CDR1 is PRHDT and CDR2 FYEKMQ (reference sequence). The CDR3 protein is CASSSIQGAQVEQYF. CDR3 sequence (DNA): TGTGCCAGCAGCTCCATACAGGGGGCGCAGGTCGAGCAGTACTTC.

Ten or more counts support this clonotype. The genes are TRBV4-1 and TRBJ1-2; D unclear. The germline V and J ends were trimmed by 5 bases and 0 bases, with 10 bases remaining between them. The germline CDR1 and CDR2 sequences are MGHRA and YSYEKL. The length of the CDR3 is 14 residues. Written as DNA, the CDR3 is TGCGCCAGCAGCACGGACCGCGCTAACTATGGCTACACCTTC. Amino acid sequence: CASSTDRANYGYTF.

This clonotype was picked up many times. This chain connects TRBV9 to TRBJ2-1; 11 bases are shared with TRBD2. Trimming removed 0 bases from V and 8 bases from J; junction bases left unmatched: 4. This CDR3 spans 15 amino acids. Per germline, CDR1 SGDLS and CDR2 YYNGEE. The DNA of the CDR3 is TGTGCCAGCAGCGTAGTCACTAGCGGGAGAGATGAGCAGTTCTTC. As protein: CASSVVTSGRDEQFF.

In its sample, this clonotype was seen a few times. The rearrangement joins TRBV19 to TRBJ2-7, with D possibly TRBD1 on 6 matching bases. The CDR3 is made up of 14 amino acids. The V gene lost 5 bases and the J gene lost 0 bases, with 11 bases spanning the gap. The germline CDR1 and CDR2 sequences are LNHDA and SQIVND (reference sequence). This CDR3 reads CASSQYRDSYEQYF. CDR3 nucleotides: TGTGCCAGTAGTCAATACAGGGACTCCTACGAGCAGTACTTC.

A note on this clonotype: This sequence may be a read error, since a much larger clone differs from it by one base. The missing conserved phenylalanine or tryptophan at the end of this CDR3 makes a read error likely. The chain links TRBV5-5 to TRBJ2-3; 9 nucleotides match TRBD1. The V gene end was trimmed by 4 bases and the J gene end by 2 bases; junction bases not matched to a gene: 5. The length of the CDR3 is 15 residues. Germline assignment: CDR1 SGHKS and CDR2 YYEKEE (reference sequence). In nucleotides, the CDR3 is TGTGCCAGCAGCCGAGGACAGGGGAACACAGATACGCAGTATTTA. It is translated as CASSRGQGNTDTQYL.

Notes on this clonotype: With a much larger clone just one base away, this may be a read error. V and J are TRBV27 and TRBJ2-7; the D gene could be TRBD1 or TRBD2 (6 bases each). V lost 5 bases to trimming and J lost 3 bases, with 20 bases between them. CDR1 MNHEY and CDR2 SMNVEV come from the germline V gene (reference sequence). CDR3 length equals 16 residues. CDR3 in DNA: TGTGCCAGCAGTCCCACGGTTGGGGGGACAAACTACGAGCAGTACTTC. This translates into CASSPTVGGTNYEQYF.

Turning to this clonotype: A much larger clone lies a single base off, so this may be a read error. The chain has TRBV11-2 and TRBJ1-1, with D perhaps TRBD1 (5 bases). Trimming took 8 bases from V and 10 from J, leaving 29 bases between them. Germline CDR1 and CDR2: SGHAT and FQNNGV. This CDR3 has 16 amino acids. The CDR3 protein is CASAAPSRGRVGGAFF. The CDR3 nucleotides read TGTGCCAGCGCCGCCCCCTCCCGGGGCAGGGTCGGTGGAGCTTTCTTT.

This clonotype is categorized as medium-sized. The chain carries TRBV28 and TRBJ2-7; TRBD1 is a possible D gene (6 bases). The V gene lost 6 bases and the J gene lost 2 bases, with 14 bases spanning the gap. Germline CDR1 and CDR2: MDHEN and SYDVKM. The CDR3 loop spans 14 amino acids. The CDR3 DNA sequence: TGTGCCAGCAGGATGGTGGACAGCGCCTACGAGCAGTACTTC. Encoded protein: CASRMVDSAYEQYF.

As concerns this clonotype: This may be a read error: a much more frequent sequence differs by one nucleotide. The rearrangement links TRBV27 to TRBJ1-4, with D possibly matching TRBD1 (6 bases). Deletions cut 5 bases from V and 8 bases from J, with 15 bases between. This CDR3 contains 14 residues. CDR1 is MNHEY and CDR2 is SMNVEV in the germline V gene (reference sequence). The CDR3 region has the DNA TGTGCCAGCAGTGTTACAGGGTGTGGAGAAAAACTGTTTTTT. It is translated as CASSVTGCGEKLFF. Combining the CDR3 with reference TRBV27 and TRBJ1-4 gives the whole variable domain EAQVTQNPRYLITVTGKKLTVTCSQNMNHEYMSWYRQDPGLGLRQIYYSMNVEVTDKGDVPEGYKVSRKEKRNFPLILESPSPNQTSLYFCASSVTGCGEKLFFGSGTQLSVL.

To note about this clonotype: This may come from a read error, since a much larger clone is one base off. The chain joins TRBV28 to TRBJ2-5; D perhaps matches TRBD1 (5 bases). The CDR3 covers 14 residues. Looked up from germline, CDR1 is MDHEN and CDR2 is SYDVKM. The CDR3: CSSNPTELQETQYF. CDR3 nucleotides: TGTTCCAGCAACCCGACAGAATTACAAGAGACCCAGTACTTC. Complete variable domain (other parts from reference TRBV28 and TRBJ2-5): DVKVTQSSRYLVKRTGEKVFLECVQDMDHENMFWYRQDPGLGLRLIYFSYDVKMKEKGDIPEGYSVSREKKERFSLILESASTNQTSMYLCSSNPTELQETQYFGPGTRLLVL.

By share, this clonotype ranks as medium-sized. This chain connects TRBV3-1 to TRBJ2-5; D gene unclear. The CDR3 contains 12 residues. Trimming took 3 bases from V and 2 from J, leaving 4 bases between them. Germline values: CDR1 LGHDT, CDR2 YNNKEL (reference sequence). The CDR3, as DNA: TGTGCCAGCAGCCACGAACAAGAGACCCAGTACTTC. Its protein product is CASSHEQETQYF.

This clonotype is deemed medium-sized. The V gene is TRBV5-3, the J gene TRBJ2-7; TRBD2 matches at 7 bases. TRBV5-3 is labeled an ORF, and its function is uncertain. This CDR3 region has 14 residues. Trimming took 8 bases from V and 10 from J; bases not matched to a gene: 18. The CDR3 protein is CASSLEDWGGEQYF. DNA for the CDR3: TGTGCCAGCTCTCTCGAGGACTGGGGGGGAGAACAGTACTTC.

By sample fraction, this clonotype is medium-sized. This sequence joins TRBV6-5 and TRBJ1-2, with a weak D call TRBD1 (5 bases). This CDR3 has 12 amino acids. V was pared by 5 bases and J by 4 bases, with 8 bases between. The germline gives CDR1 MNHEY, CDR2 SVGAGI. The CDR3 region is CASSPDSYGYTF. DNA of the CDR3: TGTGCCAGCAGTCCCGACAGCTATGGCTACACCTTC.